One sample yielded the 8 T cell receptor beta chains listed below, sequenced in a study of blood T cells in healthy people across ages. A second PCR of 7 to 11 cycles used a sample-barcoded 5' primer and a J-beta primer mix. MiXCR, run by TCRdb on the 5' RACE reads, gives a single entry per CDR3 protein. The table lists roughly 700,000 distinct CDR3 sequences, around 45% of them singletons. Sequencing used blood. These receptors were obtained from an older woman in good health.

This clonotype was recorded many times. The rearrangement uses TRBV20-1 and TRBJ2-7, with D possibly being TRBD1 (5 bases). V was shortened by 6 bases and J by 3 bases, with 9 bases between the two germline ends. This CDR3 is built from 11 residues. The V gene's germline CDR1 is DFQATT and CDR2 SNEGSKA (reference sequence). The CDR3 loop is CSAGTGYEQYF. CDR3 DNA: TGCAGTGCGGGCACAGGCTACGAGCAGTACTTC.

The J gene is TRBJ2-1, the V gene TRBV6-6; D ambiguous. Germline V gene data show CDR1 as MNHNY and CDR2 as SVGAGI (reference sequence). The V end lost 3 bases, the J end lost 8 bases, and 8 bases lay between the germline ends. The CDR3 length is 12 residues. CDR3 region: CASSYPPDEQFF. For the CDR3, the DNA is TGTGCCAGCAGTTATCCCCCGGATGAGCAGTTCTTC.

This clonotype was found a few times. CDR3 coding DNA: TGTGCCAGCAGAGGACAGGGGCTCGACGAGCAGTACTTC. Translation: CASRGQGLDEQYF. The genes are TRBV12-3 or TRBV12-4 and TRBJ2-7; 9 bases line up with TRBD1. CDR3 length equals 13 residues. The V gene end was trimmed by 6 bases and the J gene end by 5 bases; junction bases not matched to a gene: 5.

The chain joins TRBV5-1 to TRBJ2-1, with 14 nucleotides matching TRBD2. This CDR3 is built from 19 residues. After removal of 3 bases from V and 4 bases from J, the junction contained 12 bases not matched to a gene. Germline V gives CDR1 SGHRS, CDR2 YFSETQ. The CDR3 DNA reads as TGCGCCAGCAGCTGGGTAGGACTAGCGGGAGGCCACTCGTACAATGAGCAGTTCTTC. It yields the protein CASSWVGLAGGHSYNEQFF.

In its sample, this clonotype was seen once. The junction shows a germline mismatch at one end, possibly a read error. The DNA of the CDR3 is TGTGCCTCCAGCACTAGCGCCTCAAACTACAATGAGCAGTTCTTC. It is translated as CASSTSASNYNEQFF. The chain carries TRBV24-1 and TRBJ2-1; 7 bases match TRBD2. The CDR3 contains 15 residues. Germline loops: CDR1 KGHDR, CDR2 SFDVKD.

This clonotype was counted only a few times. The chain joins TRBV4-3 to TRBJ2-7; D gene ambiguous. CDR1 is LGHNA, CDR2 YSLEER, per germline. V was shortened by 1 base and J by 0 bases, with 7 bases between the two germline ends. The CDR3 runs to 14 residues. The CDR3 nucleotides are TGCGCCAGCAGCCAAGGGGCTCTCTCCTACGAGCAGTACTTC. It codes for CASSQGALSYEQYF.

The V gene is TRBV24-1, the J gene TRBJ2-5, with a tentative D call TRBD1 (5 bases). V lost 3 bases to trimming and J lost 3 bases, with 7 bases between them. The CDR3 covers 13 residues. CDR1 and CDR2 (germline): KGHDR, SFDVKD. CDR3 residues: CATSDQGKETQYF. The DNA of the CDR3 is TGTGCCACCAGTGATCAGGGTAAAGAGACCCAGTACTTC.

In this sample, this clonotype turned up a few times. J is TRBJ2-7 and V is TRBV3-1; 7 nucleotides align to TRBD1. Germline values: CDR1 LGHDT, CDR2 YNNKEL (reference sequence). The CDR3 extends over 17 amino acids. Trimming removed 2 bases from V and 2 bases from J; junction bases left unmatched: 12. CDR3 sequence (DNA): TGTGCCAGCAGCCAACTTGCGCGACAGGGTAGCCCCTACGAGCAGTACTTC. It encodes CASSQLARQGSPYEQYF.